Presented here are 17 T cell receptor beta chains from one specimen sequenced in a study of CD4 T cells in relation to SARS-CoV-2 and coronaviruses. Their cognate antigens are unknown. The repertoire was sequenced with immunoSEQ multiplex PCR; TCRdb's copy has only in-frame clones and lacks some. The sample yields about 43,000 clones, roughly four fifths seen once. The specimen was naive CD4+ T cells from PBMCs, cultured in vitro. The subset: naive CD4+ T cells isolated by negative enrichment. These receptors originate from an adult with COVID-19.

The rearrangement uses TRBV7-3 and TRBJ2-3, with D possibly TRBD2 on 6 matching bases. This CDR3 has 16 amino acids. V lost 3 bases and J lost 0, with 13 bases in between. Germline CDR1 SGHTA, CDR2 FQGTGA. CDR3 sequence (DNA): TGTGCCAGCAGCTTCCCCTATAGCGGAAGCACAGATACGCAGTATTTT. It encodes CASSFPYSGSTDTQYF.

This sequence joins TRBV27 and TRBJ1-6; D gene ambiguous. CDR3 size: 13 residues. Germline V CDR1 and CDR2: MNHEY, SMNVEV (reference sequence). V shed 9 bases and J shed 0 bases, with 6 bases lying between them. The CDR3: CASSSSYNSPLHF. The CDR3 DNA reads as TGTGCCAGTTCCAGCTCCTATAATTCACCCCTCCACTTT.

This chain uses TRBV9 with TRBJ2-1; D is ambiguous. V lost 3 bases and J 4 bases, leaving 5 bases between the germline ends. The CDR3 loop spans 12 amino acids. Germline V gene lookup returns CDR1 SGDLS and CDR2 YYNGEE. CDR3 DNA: TGTGCCAGCAGCGCCGGTTACAATGAGCAGTTCTTC. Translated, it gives CASSAGYNEQFF.

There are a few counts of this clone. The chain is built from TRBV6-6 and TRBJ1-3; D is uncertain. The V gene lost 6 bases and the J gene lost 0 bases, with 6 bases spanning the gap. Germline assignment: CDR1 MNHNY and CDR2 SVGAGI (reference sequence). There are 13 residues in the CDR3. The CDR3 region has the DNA TGTGCCAGCAGCCCAAGCTCTGGAAACACCATATATTTT. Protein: CASSPSSGNTIYF.

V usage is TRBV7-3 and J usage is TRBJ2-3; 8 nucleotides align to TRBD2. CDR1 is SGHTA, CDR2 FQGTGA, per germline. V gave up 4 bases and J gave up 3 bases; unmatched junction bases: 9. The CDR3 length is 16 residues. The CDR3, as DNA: TGTGCCAGCAGCTCCGGCAGCGGGAGAACTACAGATACGCAGTATTTT. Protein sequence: CASSSGSGRTTDTQYF.

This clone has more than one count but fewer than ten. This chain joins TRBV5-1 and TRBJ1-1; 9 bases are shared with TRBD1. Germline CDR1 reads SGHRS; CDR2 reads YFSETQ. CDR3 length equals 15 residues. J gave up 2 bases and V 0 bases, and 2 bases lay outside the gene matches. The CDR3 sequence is CASSLATGGNTEAFF. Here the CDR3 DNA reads TGCGCCAGCAGCTTGGCCACAGGGGGCAACACTGAAGCTTTCTTT.

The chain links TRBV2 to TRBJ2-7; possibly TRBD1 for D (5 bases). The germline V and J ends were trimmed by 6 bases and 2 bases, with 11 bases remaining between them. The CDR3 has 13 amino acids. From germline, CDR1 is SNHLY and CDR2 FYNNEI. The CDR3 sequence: CASSSDRAYEQYF. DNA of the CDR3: TGTGCCAGCAGCTCAGACAGAGCCTACGAGCAGTACTTC.

The CDR3 nucleotides read TGTGCCAGCAGCCAAGACTTGACTAGCGCGCAGTATTTT. Residues: CASSQDLTSAQYF. The chain recombines TRBV4-2 with TRBJ2-3, with 8 bases lining up with TRBD2. The CDR3 is made up of 13 amino acids. J gave up 10 bases and V 0 bases, and 3 bases lay outside the gene matches. The germline gives CDR1 LGHNA, CDR2 YNFKEQ.

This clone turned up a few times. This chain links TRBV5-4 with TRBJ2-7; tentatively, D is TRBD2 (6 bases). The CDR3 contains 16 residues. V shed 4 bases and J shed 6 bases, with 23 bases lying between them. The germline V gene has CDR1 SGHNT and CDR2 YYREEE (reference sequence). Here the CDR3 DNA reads TGTGCCAGCAGCGAACTGGAGGGGTACCCTAGTGGCGAGCAGTACTTC. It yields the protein CASSELEGYPSGEQYF.

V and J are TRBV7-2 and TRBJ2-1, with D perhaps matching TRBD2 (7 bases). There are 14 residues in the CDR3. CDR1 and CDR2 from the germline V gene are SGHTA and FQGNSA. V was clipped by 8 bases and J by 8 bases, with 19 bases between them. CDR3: CASAQGREIYEQFF. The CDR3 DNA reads TGTGCCAGCGCGCAGGGGCGGGAGATCTATGAGCAGTTCTTC.

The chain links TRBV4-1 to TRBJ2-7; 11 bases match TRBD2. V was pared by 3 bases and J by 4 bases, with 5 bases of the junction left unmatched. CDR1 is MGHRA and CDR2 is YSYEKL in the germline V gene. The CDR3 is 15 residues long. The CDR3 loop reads CASSHWPSGRYEQYF. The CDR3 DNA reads TGCGCCAGCAGCCATTGGCCTAGCGGGAGGTACGAGCAGTACTTC.

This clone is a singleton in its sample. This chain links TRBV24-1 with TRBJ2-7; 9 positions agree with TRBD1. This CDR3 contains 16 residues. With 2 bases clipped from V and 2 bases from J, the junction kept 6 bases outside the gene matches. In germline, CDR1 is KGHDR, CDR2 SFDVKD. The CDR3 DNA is TGTGCCACCAGTGATTCCCCCGGGACAGGGCCCTACGAGCAGTACTTC. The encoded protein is CATSDSPGTGPYEQYF.

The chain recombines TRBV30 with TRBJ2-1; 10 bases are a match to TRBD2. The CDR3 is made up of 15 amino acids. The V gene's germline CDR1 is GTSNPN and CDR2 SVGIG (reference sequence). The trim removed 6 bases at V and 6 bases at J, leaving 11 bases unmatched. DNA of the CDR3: TGTGCCTGCCCAGCAATAGCGGGAGGTACCAATGAGCAGTTCTTC. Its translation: CACPAIAGGTNEQFF.

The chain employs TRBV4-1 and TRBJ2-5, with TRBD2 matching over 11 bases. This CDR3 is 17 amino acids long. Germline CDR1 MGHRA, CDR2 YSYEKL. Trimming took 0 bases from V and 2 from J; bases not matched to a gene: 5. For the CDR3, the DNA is TGCGCCAGCAGCCAAGATGTGGTAGCGGGAGGGCAAGAGACCCAGTACTTC. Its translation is CASSQDVVAGGQETQYF.

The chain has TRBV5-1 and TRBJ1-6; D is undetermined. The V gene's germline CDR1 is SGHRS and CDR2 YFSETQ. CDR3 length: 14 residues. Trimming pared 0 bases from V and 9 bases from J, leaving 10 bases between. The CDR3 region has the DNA TGCGCCAGCAGCTTGGCCAACATGGTTTCACCCCTCCACTTT. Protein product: CASSLANMVSPLHF.

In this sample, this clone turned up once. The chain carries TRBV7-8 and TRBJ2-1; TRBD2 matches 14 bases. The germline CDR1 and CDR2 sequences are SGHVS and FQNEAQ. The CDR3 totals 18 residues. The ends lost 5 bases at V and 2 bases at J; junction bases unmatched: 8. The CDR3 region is CASSRRRLAGGPYNEQFF. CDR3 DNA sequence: TGTGCCAGCAGCCGCAGACGACTAGCGGGAGGGCCCTACAATGAGCAGTTCTTC.

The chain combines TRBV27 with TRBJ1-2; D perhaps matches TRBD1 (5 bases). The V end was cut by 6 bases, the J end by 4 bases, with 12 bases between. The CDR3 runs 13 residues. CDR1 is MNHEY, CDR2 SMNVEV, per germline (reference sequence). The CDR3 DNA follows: TGTGCCAGCAGCTTTTGGGGGAGCTATGGCTACACCTTC. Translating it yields CASSFWGSYGYTF.